This is a list of T cell receptor beta chains from one sample in a study of blood T cell repertoires in COVID-19. Only in-frame clones appear in the TCRdb table, and some are missing; sequencing was by immunoSEQ multiplex PCR. The profile shows about 250,000 clones, roughly nine tenths of them singletons. The source material was peripheral blood. The receptors stem from a man aged 18-30 years with active or convalescent COVID-19. CDR3s include the opening cysteine and the closing phenylalanine or tryptophan. A D gene is named only where the DNA matches it firmly. A clone size is listed for some rows: how often the clone was seen (once, few, many), or a class if it is expanded.

size: -
J: TRBJ2-7
V: TRBV13
D: -
DNA: TGTGCCAGCAGTCCCTTCGGGAGCTCCTACGAGCAGTACTTC
CDR3: CASSPFGSSYEQYF

size: -
J: TRBJ2-5
V: TRBV29-1
D: TRBD1
DNA: TGCAGCGTTGCCTCGGGGACAGGCTGGGAGACCCAGTACTTC
CDR3: CSVASGTGWETQYF

size: -
J: TRBJ1-2
V: TRBV11-2
D: -
DNA: TGTGCCAGCAGCTTCCTATTCAATGTCCCTAACTATGGCTACACCTTC
CDR3: CASSFLFNVPNYGYTF

size: -
J: TRBJ2-2
V: TRBV4-2
D: -
DNA: TGTGCCAGCAGCCTATCCCCCGGCACCGGGGAGCTGTTTTTT
CDR3: CASSLSPGTGELFF

size: once
J: TRBJ2-6
V: TRBV11-2
D: TRBD1
DNA: TGTGCCAGCAGCTTAGATCCGACAGGGTTTTCTGGGGCCAACGTCCTGACTTTC
CDR3: CASSLDPTGFSGANVLTF

size: -
J: TRBJ2-5
V: TRBV7-8
D: TRBD1
DNA: TGTGCCAGCAGCGACCGGACAGGGAAGGAGACCCAGTACTTC
CDR3: CASSDRTGKETQYF

size: -
J: TRBJ1-5
V: TRBV5-1
D: TRBD1
DNA: TGCGCCAGCAGCTTCGGGACAGGGGATAATCAGCCCCAGCATTTT
CDR3: CASSFGTGDNQPQHF

size: once
J: TRBJ1-4
V: TRBV6-6
D: TRBD1
DNA: TGTGCCAGCAATACCCGGACAGGGAATGAAAAACTGTTTTTT
CDR3: CASNTRTGNEKLFF

size: -
J: TRBJ2-7
V: TRBV5-1
D: -
DNA: TGCGCCAGCAGCTTGGGACCTCAGGCCTACGAGCAGTACTTC
CDR3: CASSLGPQAYEQYF

size: -
J: TRBJ2-3
V: TRBV7-3
D: TRBD1
DNA: TGTGCCAGCAGCTCCCCGGGACAGGGTAGAGGAGATACGCAGTATTTT
CDR3: CASSSPGQGRGDTQYF

size: few
J: TRBJ1-6
V: TRBV5-4
D: TRBD1
DNA: TGTGCCAGCAGCCCCAGGGGGGCGAAGGGATCACCCCTCCACTTT
CDR3: CASSPRGAKGSPLHF

size: -
J: TRBJ2-5
V: TRBV9
D: -
DNA: TGTGCCAGCAGCCCGGGCCCCCCGGGGGAGACCCAGTACTTC
CDR3: CASSPGPPGETQYF

size: -
J: TRBJ2-7
V: TRBV3-1/TRBV3-2
D: TRBD2
DNA: TGTGCCAGCAGCCAAGTCCCCGGGGGGATCTACGAGCAGTACTTC
CDR3: CASSQVPGGIYEQYF

size: -
J: TRBJ1-5
V: TRBV12-3/TRBV12-4
D: TRBD1
DNA: TGTGCCAGCAGGGCAGGGGGCGATCAGCCCCAGCATTTT
CDR3: CASRAGGDQPQHF

size: -
J: TRBJ2-7
V: TRBV6-5
D: TRBD2
DNA: TGTGCCAGCAGTATAACAAGCGGGAGGGAGGACGAGCAGTACTTC
CDR3: CASSITSGREDEQYF

size: -
J: TRBJ2-7
V: TRBV19
D: -
DNA: TGTGCCAGTAGTCATAGATTCGGGGATACTTACGAGCAGTACTTC
CDR3: CASSHRFGDTYEQYF

size: -
J: TRBJ2-1
V: TRBV18
D: -
DNA: TGTGCCAGCTCACCACCGAGGGAAAACGAACTAAATGAGCAGTTCTTC
CDR3: CASSPPRENELNEQFF

size: -
J: TRBJ1-3
V: TRBV15
D: -
DNA: TGTGCCACCAGCCCCGCAACAGGCTCTGGAAACACCATATATTTT
CDR3: CATSPATGSGNTIYF

size: -
J: TRBJ2-7
V: TRBV6-5
D: TRBD1
DNA: TGTGCCAGCAGTTACTCGACAGGGGGAATTTACGAGCAGTACTTC
CDR3: CASSYSTGGIYEQYF

size: few
J: TRBJ1-2
V: TRBV25-1
D: -
DNA: TGTGCCAGCAGCAGGGACTATGGCTACACCTTC
CDR3: CASSRDYGYTF